The 22 T cell receptor beta chains below come from one sample, sequenced in a study of T-cell memory formation after mild COVID-19. From the 5' RACE reads, TCRdb called clonotypes with MiXCR, one entry per CDR3 protein. The sample has hundreds of thousands of distinct CDR3 sequences; roughly a quarter are singletons. The source material was PBMCs or a T cell subset sorted from them (not recorded which). All receptors come from an adult woman who had mild COVID-19 (a few samples of this study predate the infection). Cell type and time point are not known.

V gene TRBV5-1 combines with J gene TRBJ2-3; D remains ambiguous. Trimming shortened V by 0 bases and J by 5 bases, and 10 bases separated the two germline ends. This CDR3 has 14 residues. Germline loops: CDR1 SGHRS, CDR2 YFSETQ. CDR3 bases: TGCGCCAGCAGCTTGGCGGTAAAGGGAGATACGCAGTATTTT. Translation gives CASSLAVKGDTQYF.

The chain has TRBV3-1 and TRBJ2-1; perhaps TRBD2 as D (5 bases). The CDR3 loop spans 13 amino acids. Trimming shortened V by 0 bases and J by 10 bases, and 10 bases separated the two germline ends. Germline V gene data show CDR1 as LGHDT and CDR2 as YNNKEL (reference sequence). This CDR3 is CASSQDSVREQFF. Written as DNA, the CDR3 is TGTGCCAGCAGCCAAGATAGCGTCCGAGAGCAGTTCTTC.

The chain recombines TRBV27 with TRBJ1-5; maybe TRBD1 (5 bases). CDR1 is MNHEY, CDR2 SMNVEV, per germline (reference sequence). V was shortened by 5 bases and J by 6 bases, with 14 bases between the two germline ends. The CDR3 is made up of 14 amino acids. The CDR3 here is CASSATGGSQPQHF. The DNA for the CDR3 is TGTGCCAGCAGTGCGACCGGGGGTAGTCAGCCCCAGCATTTT.

Many counts were recorded for this clonotype. The V gene is TRBV24-1, the J gene TRBJ2-1; TRBD1 or TRBD2 may be the D gene (7 bases each). Germline CDR1 reads KGHDR; CDR2 reads SFDVKD. Trimming stripped 4 bases from V and 6 bases from J, with 18 bases between. This CDR3 is 16 amino acids long. DNA for the CDR3: TGTGCCACCAGTGACCCCGACAGGGACTACCCCAATGAGCAGTTCTTC. Translated: CATSDPDRDYPNEQFF.

V gene TRBV15 combines with J gene TRBJ1-1; D gene ambiguous. V lost 0 bases, J lost 2 bases, and 7 bases lay in between. The CDR3 spans 14 residues. From germline, CDR1 is LNHNV and CDR2 YYDKDF (reference sequence). CDR3 sequence: CATSRDPGNTEAFF. The CDR3 coding sequence is TGTGCCACCAGCAGAGACCCGGGTAACACTGAAGCTTTCTTT.

V is TRBV2 and J is TRBJ1-5; TRBD1 might be the D (5 bases). The CDR3 extends over 14 amino acids. V lost 6 bases and J lost 5, with 14 bases in between. Germline lookup yields CDR1 SNHLY and CDR2 FYNNEI. The CDR3 bases are TGTGCCAGCAGCTGGGACCGAGGGGATCAGCCCCAGCATTTT. Translated: CASSWDRGDQPQHF.

This clonotype was seen only a few times. The chain uses TRBV7-6 and TRBJ2-2; D is undetermined. V was cut by 5 bases and J by 8 bases, with 15 bases left in between. Germline CDR1 SGHVS, CDR2 FNYEAQ. The CDR3 is 14 residues long. CDR3 protein: CASSAYTDLGELFF. As DNA, the CDR3 is TGTGCCAGCAGCGCATATACAGACCTGGGGGAGCTGTTTTTT.

This clonotype was detected only a few times. Here the CDR3 DNA reads TGTGCCAGCAGATACTCCGGGACACCGAACACTGAAGCTTTCTTT. Translated, it gives CASRYSGTPNTEAFF. The chain is built from TRBV2 and TRBJ1-1, with D possibly matching TRBD1 (6 bases). Germline V gives CDR1 SNHLY, CDR2 FYNNEI. This CDR3 is 15 amino acids long. V was pared by 6 bases and J by 1 base, with 15 bases between. The full variable domain, completed using reference TRBV2 and TRBJ1-1, is EPEVTQTPSHQVTQMGQEVILRCVPISNHLYFYWYRQILGQKVEFLVSFYNNEISEKSEIFDDQFSVERPDGSNFTLKIRSTKLEDSAMYFCASRYSGTPNTEAFFGQGTRLTVV.

The chain carries TRBV2 and TRBJ1-6; weak D call: TRBD1 (5 bases). V lost 3 bases, J lost 7 bases, and 10 bases lay in between. The CDR3 has 14 residues. CDR1 and CDR2 (germline): SNHLY, FYNNEI. The CDR3 protein is CASSDRVPNSPLHF. CDR3 sequence (DNA): TGTGCCAGCAGTGACAGGGTGCCCAATTCACCCCTCCACTTT.

A few counts support this clonotype. The rearrangement uses TRBV15 and TRBJ2-7; weak D call: TRBD1 (5 bases). CDR1 is LNHNV, CDR2 YYDKDF, per germline (reference sequence). The CDR3 has 14 residues. V lost 3 bases and J lost 5, with 14 bases in between. The CDR3 here is CATSRMGTQDEQYF. CDR3 DNA sequence: TGTGCCACCAGCAGGATGGGAACACAGGACGAGCAGTACTTC.

A remark on this clonotype: The junction does not match germline at one end; this may be a read error. This rearrangement joins TRBV6-2 or TRBV6-3 to TRBJ2-3, with D tentatively TRBD1 (6 bases). This CDR3 region has 15 residues. Germline lookup yields CDR1 MNHEY and CDR2 SVGEGT. CDR3 bases: TGTGCCAGCACTTACGTGGGGGCCAGCACAGATACGCAGTATTTT. It is translated as CASTYVGASTDTQYF.

This clonotype was seen only a few times. The chain has TRBV7-2 and TRBJ1-2; D unclear. Between the trimmed V and J ends, which lost 5 bases and 0 bases, there was a span of 13 bases. Germline V lookup: CDR1 SGHTA, CDR2 FQGNSA. CDR3 length equals 15 residues. CDR3 nucleotide sequence: TGTGCCAGCAGCAGAGGGCCGACTACTAACTATGGCTACACCTTC. Amino acid sequence: CASSRGPTTNYGYTF.

This chain links TRBV5-6 with TRBJ1-1; a weak D match, TRBD1 (5 bases). Germline V lookup: CDR1 SGHDT, CDR2 YYEEEE. Deletions cut 1 base from V and 5 bases from J, with 15 bases between. The CDR3 contains 15 residues. CDR3 DNA: TGTGCCAGCAGCTTGATAGAGGGGTTTGGTACTGAAGCTTTCTTT. Protein: CASSLIEGFGTEAFF.

The rearrangement links TRBV20-1 to TRBJ2-1; a weak D match, TRBD2 (6 bases). Germline V gives CDR1 DFQATT, CDR2 SNEGSKA (reference sequence). V lost 3 bases to trimming and J lost 1 base, with 13 bases between them. The CDR3 sequence is 15 residues long. The CDR3 DNA is TGCAGTGCTAGGTTGGCGGGGAGGTCCTACAATGAGCAGTTCTTC. It encodes CSARLAGRSYNEQFF.

V is TRBV5-1 and J is TRBJ2-3; TRBD2 matches at 13 bases. Trimming at V came to 4 bases and at J to 8 bases, leaving 16 bases not matched to a gene. Per germline, CDR1 SGHRS and CDR2 YFSETQ. CDR3 length: 18 amino acids. The CDR3 protein is CASSLYAMTSGGSGTQYF. CDR3 nucleotide sequence: TGCGCCAGCAGCCTATACGCGATGACTAGCGGGGGGTCGGGTACGCAGTATTTT.

This chain uses TRBV29-1 with TRBJ2-7; 7 nucleotides agree with TRBD1. V shed 1 base and J 2 bases; nucleotides not matched to a gene: 11. Germline lookup yields CDR1 SQVTM and CDR2 ANQGSEA. This CDR3 region has 16 residues. CDR3 residues: CSVEAPEGQPPYEQYF. The DNA of the CDR3 is TGCAGCGTTGAAGCGCCAGAGGGACAGCCTCCCTACGAGCAGTACTTC.

A few counts support this clonotype. This chain joins TRBV19 and TRBJ2-7; tentative D call: TRBD2 (6 bases). There are 14 residues in the CDR3. V shed 1 base and J shed 5 bases, with 12 bases lying between them. CDR1 and CDR2 from the germline V gene are LNHDA and SQIVND (reference sequence). The CDR3 coding sequence is TGTGCCAGTAGTATAGGACTAGGAAGCCACGAGCAGTACTTC. Translated, it gives CASSIGLGSHEQYF.

This clonotype was counted a few times. The chain uses TRBV5-1 and TRBJ2-7; 10 positions agree with TRBD1. Per the germline V gene, CDR1 is SGHRS and CDR2 is YFSETQ. This CDR3 has 14 amino acids. V was pared by 1 base and J by 7 bases, with 5 bases of the junction left unmatched. CDR3 bases: TGCGCCAGCAGCTTGCGGACAGGGGGTGTGGAGCAGTACTTC. This translates into CASSLRTGGVEQYF. Full variable domain (rest looked up from reference TRBV5-1 and TRBJ2-7): KAGVTQTPRYLIKTRGQQVTLSCSPISGHRSVSWYQQTPGQGLQFLFEYFSETQRNKGNFPGRFSGRQFSNSRSEMNVSTLELGDSALYLCASSLRTGGVEQYFGPGTRLTVT.

This clonotype occurred many times. The genes are TRBV7-3 and TRBJ2-2; D ambiguous. V was pared by 2 bases and J by 4 bases, with 8 bases between. Germline V gene sequence: CDR1 SGHTA, CDR2 FQGTGA. This CDR3 region has 14 residues. As DNA, the CDR3 is TGTGCCAGCAGCTTAGTCCGGTCCACCGGGGAGCTGTTTTTT. This encodes CASSLVRSTGELFF.

The chain combines TRBV25-1 with TRBJ2-3; 8 bases match TRBD2. CDR1 is MGHDK and CDR2 is SYGVNS in the germline V gene. The CDR3 totals 15 residues. J was trimmed by 14 bases and V by 4 bases; bases with no gene match: 17. The CDR3 DNA sequence: TGTGCCAGCAGTGGACCGGGACTAGAGGGCCCTTCCCCGTATTTT. As protein: CASSGPGLEGPSPYF.

The CDR3 loop is CASSGNSAETQYF. As DNA, the CDR3 is TGTGCCAGCAGTGGAAACAGCGCAGAGACCCAGTACTTC. The genes are TRBV2 and TRBJ2-5, with D unresolved. CDR3 length equals 13 residues. Trimming took off 4 bases at V and 4 bases at J, with 10 bases between the two ends. Germline CDR1 reads SNHLY; CDR2 reads FYNNEI. The whole variable domain, filled in from reference TRBV2 and TRBJ2-5, reads EPEVTQTPSHQVTQMGQEVILRCVPISNHLYFYWYRQILGQKVEFLVSFYNNEISEKSEIFDDQFSVERPDGSNFTLKIRSTKLEDSAMYFCASSGNSAETQYFGPGTRLLVL.

This clonotype was seen ten or more times. This chain's CDR3 is CASSLDWGYGYTF. CDR3 DNA: TGTGCCAGCAGCTTAGATTGGGGCTATGGCTACACCTTC. The V gene is TRBV11-2, the J gene TRBJ1-2; D is unclear. There are 13 residues in the CDR3. The germline V gene has CDR1 SGHAT and CDR2 FQNNGV. Between the trimmed V and J ends, which lost 0 bases and 4 bases, there was a span of 6 bases.